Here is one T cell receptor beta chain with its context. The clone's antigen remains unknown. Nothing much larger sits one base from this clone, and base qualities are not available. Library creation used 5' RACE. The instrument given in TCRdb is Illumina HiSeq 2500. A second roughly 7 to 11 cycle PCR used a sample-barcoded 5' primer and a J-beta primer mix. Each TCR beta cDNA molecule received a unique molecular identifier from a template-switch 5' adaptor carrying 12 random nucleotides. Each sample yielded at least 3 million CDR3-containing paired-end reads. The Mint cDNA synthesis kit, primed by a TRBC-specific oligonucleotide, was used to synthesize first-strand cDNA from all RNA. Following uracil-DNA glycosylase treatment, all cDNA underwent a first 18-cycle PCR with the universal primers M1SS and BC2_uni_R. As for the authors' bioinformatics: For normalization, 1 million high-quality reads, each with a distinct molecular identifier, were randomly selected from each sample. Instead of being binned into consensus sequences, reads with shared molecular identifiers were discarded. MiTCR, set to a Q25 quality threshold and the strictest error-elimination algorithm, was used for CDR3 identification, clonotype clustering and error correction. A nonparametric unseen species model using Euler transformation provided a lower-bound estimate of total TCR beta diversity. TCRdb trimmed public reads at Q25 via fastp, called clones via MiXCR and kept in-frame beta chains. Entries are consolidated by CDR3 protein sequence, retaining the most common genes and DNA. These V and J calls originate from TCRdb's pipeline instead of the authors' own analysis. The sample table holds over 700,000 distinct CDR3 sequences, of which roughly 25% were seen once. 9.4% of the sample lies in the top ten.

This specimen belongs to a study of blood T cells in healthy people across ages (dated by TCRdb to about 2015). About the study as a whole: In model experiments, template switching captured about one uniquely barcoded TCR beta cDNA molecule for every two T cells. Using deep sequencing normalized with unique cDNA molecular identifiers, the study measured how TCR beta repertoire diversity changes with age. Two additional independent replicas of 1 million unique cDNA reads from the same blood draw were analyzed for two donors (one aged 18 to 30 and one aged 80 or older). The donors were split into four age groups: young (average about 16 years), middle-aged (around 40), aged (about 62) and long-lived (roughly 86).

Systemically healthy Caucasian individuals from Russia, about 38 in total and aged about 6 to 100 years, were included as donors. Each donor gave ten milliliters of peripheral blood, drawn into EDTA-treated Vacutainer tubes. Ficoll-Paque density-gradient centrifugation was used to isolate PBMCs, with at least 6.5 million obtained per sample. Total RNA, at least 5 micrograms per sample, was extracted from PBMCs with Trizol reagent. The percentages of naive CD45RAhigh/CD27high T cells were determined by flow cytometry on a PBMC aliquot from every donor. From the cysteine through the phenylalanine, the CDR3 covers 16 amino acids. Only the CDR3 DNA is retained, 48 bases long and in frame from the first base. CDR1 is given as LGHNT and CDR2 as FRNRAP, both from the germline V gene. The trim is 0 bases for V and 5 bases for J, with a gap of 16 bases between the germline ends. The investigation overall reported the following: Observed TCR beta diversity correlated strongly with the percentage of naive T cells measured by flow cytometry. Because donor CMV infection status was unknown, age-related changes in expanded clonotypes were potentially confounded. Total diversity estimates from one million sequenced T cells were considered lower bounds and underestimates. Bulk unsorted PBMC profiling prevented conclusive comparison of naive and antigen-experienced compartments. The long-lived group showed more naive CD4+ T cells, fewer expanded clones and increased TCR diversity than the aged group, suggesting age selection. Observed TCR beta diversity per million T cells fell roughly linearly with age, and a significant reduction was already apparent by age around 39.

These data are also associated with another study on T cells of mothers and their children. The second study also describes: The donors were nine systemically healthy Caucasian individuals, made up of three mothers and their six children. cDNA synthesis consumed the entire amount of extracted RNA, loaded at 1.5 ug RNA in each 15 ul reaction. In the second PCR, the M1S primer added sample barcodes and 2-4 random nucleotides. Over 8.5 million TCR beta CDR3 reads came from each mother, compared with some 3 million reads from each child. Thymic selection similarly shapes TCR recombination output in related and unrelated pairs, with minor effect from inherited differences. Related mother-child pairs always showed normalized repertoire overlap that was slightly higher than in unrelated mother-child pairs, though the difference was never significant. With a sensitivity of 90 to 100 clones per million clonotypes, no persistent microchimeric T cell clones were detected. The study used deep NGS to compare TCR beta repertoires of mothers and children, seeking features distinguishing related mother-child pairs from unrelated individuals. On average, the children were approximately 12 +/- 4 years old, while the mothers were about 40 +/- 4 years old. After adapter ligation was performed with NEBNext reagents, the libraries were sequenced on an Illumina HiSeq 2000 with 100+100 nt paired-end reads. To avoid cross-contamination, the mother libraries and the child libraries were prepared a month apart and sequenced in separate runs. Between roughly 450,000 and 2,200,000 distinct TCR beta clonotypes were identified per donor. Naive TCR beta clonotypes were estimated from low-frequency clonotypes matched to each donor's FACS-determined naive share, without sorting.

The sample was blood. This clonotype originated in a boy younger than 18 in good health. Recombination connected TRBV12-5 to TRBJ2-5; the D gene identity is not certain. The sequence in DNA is TGTGCTAGTGGTTTGGTACCAGGCCCAGCTTTGGAGACCCAGTACTTC. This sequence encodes CASGLVPGPALETQYF.